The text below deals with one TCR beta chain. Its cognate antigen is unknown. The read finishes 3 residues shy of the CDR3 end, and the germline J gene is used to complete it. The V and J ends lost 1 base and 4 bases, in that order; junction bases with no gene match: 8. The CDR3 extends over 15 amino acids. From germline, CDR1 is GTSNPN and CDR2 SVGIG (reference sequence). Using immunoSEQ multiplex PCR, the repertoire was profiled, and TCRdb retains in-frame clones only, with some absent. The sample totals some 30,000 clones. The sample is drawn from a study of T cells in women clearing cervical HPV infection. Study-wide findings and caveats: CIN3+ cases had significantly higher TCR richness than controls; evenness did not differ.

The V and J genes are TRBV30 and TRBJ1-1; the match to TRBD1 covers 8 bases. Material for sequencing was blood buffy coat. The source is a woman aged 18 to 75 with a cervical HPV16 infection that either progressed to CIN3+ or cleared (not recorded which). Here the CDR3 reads CAWSGWTGSGTEAFF. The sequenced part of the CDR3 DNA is TGTGCCTGGAGTGGCTGGACAGGGAGCGGCACTGAA.